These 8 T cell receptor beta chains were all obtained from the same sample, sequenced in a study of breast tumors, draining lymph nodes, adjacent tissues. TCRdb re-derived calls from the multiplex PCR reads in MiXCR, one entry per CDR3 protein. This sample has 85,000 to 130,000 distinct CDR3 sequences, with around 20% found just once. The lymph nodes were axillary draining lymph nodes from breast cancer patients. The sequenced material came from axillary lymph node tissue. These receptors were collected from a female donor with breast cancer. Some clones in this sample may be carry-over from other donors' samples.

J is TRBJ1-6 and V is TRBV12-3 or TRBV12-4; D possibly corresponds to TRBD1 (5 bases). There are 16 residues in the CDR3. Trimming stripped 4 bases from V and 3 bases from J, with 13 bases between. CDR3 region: CASSSQGFNYNSPLHF. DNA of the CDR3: TGTGCCAGCAGTTCCCAGGGCTTTAACTATAATTCACCCCTCCACTTT.

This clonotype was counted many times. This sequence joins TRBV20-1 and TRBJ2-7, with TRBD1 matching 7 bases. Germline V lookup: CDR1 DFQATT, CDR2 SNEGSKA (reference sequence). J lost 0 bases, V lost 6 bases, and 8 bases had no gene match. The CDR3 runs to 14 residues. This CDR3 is CSASDRKNSYEQYF. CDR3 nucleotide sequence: TGCAGTGCATCGGACAGGAAAAACTCCTACGAGCAGTACTTC.

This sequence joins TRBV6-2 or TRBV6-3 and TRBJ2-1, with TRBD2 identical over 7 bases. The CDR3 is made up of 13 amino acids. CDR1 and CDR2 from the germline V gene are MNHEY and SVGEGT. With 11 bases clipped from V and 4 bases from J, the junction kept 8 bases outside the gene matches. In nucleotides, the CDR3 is TGTGCCGGCGAGCGGGATGGATACAATGAGCAGTTCTTC. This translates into CAGERDGYNEQFF.

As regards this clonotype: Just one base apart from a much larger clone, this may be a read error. Here the CDR3 reads CASSQPPGGLFF. The CDR3, as DNA: TGTGCCAGCAGCCAACCGCCCGGGGGGCTGTTTTTT. The chain uses TRBV3-1 and TRBJ2-2; D might be TRBD2 (6 bases). The germline gives CDR1 LGHDT, CDR2 YNNKEL (reference sequence). The CDR3 is 12 amino acids.

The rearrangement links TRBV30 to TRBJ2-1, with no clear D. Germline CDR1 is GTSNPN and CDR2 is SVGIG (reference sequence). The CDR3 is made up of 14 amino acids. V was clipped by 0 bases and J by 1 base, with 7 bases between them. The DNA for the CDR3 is TGTGCCTGGAGTGTCGGGCTTTCCTACAATGAGCAGTTCTTC. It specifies CAWSVGLSYNEQFF.

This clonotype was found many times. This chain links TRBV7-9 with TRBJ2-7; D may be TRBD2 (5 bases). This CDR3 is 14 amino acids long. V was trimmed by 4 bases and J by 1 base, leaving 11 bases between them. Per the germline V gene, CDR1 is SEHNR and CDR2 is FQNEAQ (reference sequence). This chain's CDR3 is CASSSPGLSYEQYF. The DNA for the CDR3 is TGTGCCAGCAGCTCGCCAGGACTGTCCTACGAGCAGTACTTC.

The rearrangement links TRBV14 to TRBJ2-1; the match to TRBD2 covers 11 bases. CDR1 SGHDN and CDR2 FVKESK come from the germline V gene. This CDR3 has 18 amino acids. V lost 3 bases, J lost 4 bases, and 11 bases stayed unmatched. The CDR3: CASSQGTSGKMPYNEQFF. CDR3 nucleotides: TGTGCCAGCAGCCAGGGGACTAGCGGAAAGATGCCTTACAATGAGCAGTTCTTC.

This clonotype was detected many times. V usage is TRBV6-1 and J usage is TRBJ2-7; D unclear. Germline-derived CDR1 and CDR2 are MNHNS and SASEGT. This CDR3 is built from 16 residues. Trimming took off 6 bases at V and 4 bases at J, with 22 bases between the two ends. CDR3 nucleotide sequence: TGTGCCAGCAGACGACGGGCCGGACCCAAGGAGTACGAGCAGTACTTC. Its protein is CASRRRAGPKEYEQYF.